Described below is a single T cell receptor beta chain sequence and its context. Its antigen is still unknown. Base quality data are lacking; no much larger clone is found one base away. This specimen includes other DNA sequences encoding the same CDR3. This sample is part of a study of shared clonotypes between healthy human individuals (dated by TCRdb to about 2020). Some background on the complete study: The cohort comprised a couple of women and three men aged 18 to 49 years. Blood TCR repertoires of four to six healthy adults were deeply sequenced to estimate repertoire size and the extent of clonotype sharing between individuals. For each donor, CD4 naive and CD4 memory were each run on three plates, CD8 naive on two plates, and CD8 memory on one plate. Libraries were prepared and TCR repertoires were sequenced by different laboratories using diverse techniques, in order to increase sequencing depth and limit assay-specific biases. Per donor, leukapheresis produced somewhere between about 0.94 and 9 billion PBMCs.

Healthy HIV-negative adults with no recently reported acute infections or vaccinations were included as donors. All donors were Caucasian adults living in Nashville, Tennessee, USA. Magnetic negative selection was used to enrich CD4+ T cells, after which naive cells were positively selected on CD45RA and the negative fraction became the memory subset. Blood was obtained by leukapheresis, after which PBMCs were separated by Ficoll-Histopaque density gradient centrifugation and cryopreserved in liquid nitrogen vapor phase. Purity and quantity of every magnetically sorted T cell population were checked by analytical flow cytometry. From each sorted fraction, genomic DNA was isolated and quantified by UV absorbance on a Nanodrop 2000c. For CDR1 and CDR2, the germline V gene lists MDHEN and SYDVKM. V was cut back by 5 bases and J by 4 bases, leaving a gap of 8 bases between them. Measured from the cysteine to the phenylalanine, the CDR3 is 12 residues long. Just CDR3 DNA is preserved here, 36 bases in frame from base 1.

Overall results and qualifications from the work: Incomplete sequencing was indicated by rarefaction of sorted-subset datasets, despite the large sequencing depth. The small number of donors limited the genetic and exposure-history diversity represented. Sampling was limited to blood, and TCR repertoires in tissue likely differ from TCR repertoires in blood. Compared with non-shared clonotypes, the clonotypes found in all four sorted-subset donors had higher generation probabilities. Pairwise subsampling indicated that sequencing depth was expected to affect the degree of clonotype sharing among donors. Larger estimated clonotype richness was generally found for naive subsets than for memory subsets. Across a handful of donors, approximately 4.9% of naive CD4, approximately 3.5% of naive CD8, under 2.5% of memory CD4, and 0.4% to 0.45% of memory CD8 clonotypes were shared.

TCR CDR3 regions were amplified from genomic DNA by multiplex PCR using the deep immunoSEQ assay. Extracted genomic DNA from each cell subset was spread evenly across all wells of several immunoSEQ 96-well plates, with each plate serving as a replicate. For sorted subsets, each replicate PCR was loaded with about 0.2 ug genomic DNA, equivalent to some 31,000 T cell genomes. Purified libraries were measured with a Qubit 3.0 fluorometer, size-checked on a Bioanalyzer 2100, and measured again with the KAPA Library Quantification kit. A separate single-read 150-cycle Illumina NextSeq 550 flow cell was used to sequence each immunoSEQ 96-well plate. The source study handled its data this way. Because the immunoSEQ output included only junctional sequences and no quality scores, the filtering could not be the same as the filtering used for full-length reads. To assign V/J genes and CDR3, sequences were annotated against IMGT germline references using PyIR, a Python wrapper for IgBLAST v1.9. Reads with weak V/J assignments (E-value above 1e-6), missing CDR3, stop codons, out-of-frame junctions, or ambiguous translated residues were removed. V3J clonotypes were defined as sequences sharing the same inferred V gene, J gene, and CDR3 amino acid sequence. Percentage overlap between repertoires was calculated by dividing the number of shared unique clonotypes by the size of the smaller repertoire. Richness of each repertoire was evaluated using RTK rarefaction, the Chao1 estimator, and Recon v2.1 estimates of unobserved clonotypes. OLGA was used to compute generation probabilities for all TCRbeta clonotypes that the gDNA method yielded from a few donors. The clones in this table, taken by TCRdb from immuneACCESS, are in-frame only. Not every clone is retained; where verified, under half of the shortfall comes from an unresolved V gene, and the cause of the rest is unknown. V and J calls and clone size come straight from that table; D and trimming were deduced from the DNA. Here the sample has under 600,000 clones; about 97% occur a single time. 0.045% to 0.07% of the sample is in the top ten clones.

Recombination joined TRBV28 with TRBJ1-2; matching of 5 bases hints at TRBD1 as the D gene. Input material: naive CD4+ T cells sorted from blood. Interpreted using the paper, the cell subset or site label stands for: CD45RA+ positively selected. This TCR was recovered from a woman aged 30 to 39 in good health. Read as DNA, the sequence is TGTGCCAGCAGTCTAGGGGTCTATGGCTACACCTTC. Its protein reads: CASSLGVYGYTF.